The clone carrying this TCR beta chain was counted only a few times. The antigen is not known. The data derive from a study of post-analysis software for immune sequencing data. Study as a whole: The courses of disease that were included comprised relapsing-remitting, secondary progressive and progressive-relapsing multiple sclerosis. Study-level results: A few TRBV segments appeared more often in patients than in controls, and TRBV5-6, TRBV5-1 and TRBV20-1 were among these. Normalized Chao1 diversity in multiple sclerosis patients fell significantly below that of controls.

Unique molecular identifiers were present in the TCR beta cDNA libraries. Roughly 500,000 cDNA molecules were obtained per 1 to 10 million input T cells. TCRdb itself ran the PCR reads through MiXCR, one entry per CDR3 protein. The data hold under 200,000 distinct CDR3 sequences, with about 34% observed a single time. CDR1 and CDR2 from the germline V gene are MNHEY and SMNVEV (reference sequence). This CDR3 has 16 residues. The V segment lost 3 bases and the J segment 4 bases; nucleotides outside the gene matches: 9. The rearrangement joins TRBV27 to TRBJ2-5, with TRBD1 identical over 9 bases. The receptor was isolated from a girl aged 5 to 17 with multiple sclerosis. Sequencing used blood, obtained after autologous hematopoietic stem cell transplantation. The CDR3, as DNA: TGTGCCAGCAGTTTCGGGACAGGGTTGGCAGGAGAGACCCAGTACTTC. Amino acid sequence: CASSFGTGLAGETQYF.